The 12 T cell receptor beta chains listed next were all sequenced from one sample in a study of human T cells and chemical hapten exposure. Time point in this sample: pre-sensitization, week 0. The treatment was: therapeutic diphenylcyclopropenone sensitization with weekly scalp DPC. TCRdb reanalysed the RACE reads using MiXCR and keeps one entry per CDR3 protein. The sample gives a few hundred thousand distinct CDR3 sequences, about 5% of which show up once; 7% to 10% is in the top ten. The sample consisted of whole blood, taken in connection with sensitization to the hapten diphenylcyclopropenone (DPC). These receptors all come from a woman aged 18-29 years with alopecia areata. Some clones in this sample may be carry-over from other donors' samples.

This clonotype was found a few times. The chain combines TRBV20-1 with TRBJ1-6; 7 bases match TRBD1. This CDR3 has 15 amino acids. The germline V gene encodes CDR1 DFQATT and CDR2 SNEGSKA (reference sequence). Trimming at V came to 6 bases and at J to 9 bases, leaving 14 bases not matched to a gene. The CDR3 coding sequence is TGCAGTGCCCTGACAGGGCCCAGAGGGAGTTCACCCCTCCACTTT. Translating it yields CSALTGPRGSSPLHF.

The chain combines TRBV29-1 with TRBJ2-2, with 8 nucleotides matching TRBD2. The CDR3 length is 13 residues. Germline V CDR1 and CDR2: SQVTM, ANQGSEA. V lost 4 bases and J lost 4; bases outside the gene matches: 2. The CDR3 DNA sequence: TGCAGCGTTGGGAGCGGGGGCACCGGGGAGCTGTTTTTT. It yields the protein CSVGSGGTGELFF.

This clonotype has more than one count but fewer than ten. The chain combines TRBV7-2 with TRBJ2-3; D remains unclear. This CDR3 contains 14 residues. Germline V CDR1 and CDR2: SGHTA, FQGNSA. Trimming took off 1 base at V and 7 bases at J, with 12 bases between the two ends. CDR3: CASSLGGIGNTQYF. Written as DNA, the CDR3 is TGTGCCAGCAGCTTAGGTGGCATTGGTAATACGCAGTATTTT. The variable domain in full, with the rest retrieved from reference TRBV7-2 and TRBJ2-3, is GAGVSQSPSNKVTEKGKDVELRCDPISGHTALYWYRQSLGQGLEFLIYFQGNSAPDKSGLPSDRFSAERTGGSVSTLTIQRTQQEDSAVYLCASSLGGIGNTQYFGPGTRLTVL.

This clonotype was detected ten times or more. The V gene is TRBV5-1, the J gene TRBJ1-2; D ambiguous. This CDR3 region has 15 residues. V dropped 0 bases and J dropped 2 bases, with 11 bases sitting between them. Germline V gene lookup returns CDR1 SGHRS and CDR2 YFSETQ. The CDR3 protein is CASSLGRVANYGYTF. The CDR3 DNA reads TGCGCCAGCAGCTTGGGGAGGGTGGCGAACTATGGCTACACCTTC.

The chain joins TRBV7-2 to TRBJ1-4, with 8 bases fitting TRBD1. The CDR3 consists of 15 residues. J gave up 4 bases and V 0 bases, and 1 base lay outside the gene matches. Germline assignment: CDR1 SGHTA and CDR2 FQGNSA. In DNA, the CDR3 is TGTGCCAGCAGCTTAGCGGACAGGGTTAATGAAAAACTGTTTTTT. Translating it yields CASSLADRVNEKLFF.

In its sample, this clonotype was seen a few times. The gene calls are TRBV7-9 and TRBJ1-6, with unresolved D. The length of the CDR3 is 14 residues. CDR1 is SEHNR, CDR2 FQNEAQ, per germline (reference sequence). Between the trimmed V and J ends, which lost 5 bases and 6 bases, there was a span of 11 bases. This CDR3 reads CASSEGNFNSPLHF. CDR3 DNA: TGTGCCAGCAGCGAAGGGAATTTTAATTCACCCCTCCACTTT.

The sample holds many counts of this clonotype. The genes are TRBV12-3 or TRBV12-4 and TRBJ1-1; D is perhaps TRBD1 (6 bases). The V end lost 8 bases, the J end lost 0 bases, and 13 bases lay between the germline ends. The CDR3 contains 14 residues. The CDR3 sequence is CASFRQALNTEAFF. In DNA, the CDR3 is TGTGCCAGCTTTCGACAGGCCTTGAACACTGAAGCTTTCTTT.

The V and J genes are TRBV7-2 and TRBJ2-3; 8 nucleotides line up with TRBD1. The germline gives CDR1 SGHTA, CDR2 FQGNSA. The CDR3 runs to 16 residues. Germline trimming cut 5 bases from V and 6 bases from J; bases unmatched to any gene: 13. CDR3 residues: CASSQGAGKGSDTQYF. The DNA of the CDR3 is TGTGCCAGCAGCCAGGGGGCGGGGAAGGGGTCCGATACGCAGTATTTT.

Many counts were recorded for this clonotype. V is TRBV4-2 and J is TRBJ1-5; 7 nucleotides line up with TRBD1. CDR3 length equals 14 residues. V lost 5 bases to trimming and J lost 2 bases; unmatched junction nucleotides: 3. Germline lookup yields CDR1 LGHNA and CDR2 YNFKEQ. CDR3 bases: TGTGCCAGCAGCATCACAGGGGGCAATCAGCCCCAGCATTTT. Amino acid sequence: CASSITGGNQPQHF.

The table lists this clonotype with many counts. The CDR3 reads CASSLNFGDLHF. In nucleotides, the CDR3 is TGTGCCAGCAGCTTAAATTTCGGAGATCTCCACTTT. This chain connects TRBV7-2 to TRBJ1-6; no reliable D call. In germline, CDR1 is SGHTA, CDR2 FQGNSA. The CDR3 consists of 12 residues. Trimming stripped 2 bases from V and 16 bases from J, with 12 bases between. Supplemented by reference TRBV7-2 and TRBJ1-6, the full variable domain reads GAGVSQSPSNKVTEKGKDVELRCDPISGHTALYWYRQSLGQGLEFLIYFQGNSAPDKSGLPSDRFSAERTGGSVSTLTIQRTQQEDSAVYLCASSLNFGDLHFGNGTRLTVT.

This clonotype was detected only a few times. This rearrangement joins TRBV12-3 or TRBV12-4 to TRBJ2-2; the match to TRBD2 covers 8 bases. V dropped 5 bases and J dropped 0; count of bases not matched to a gene: 5. CDR3 length: 16 residues. This CDR3 reads CASSTRLAPNTGELFF. In nucleotides, the CDR3 is TGTGCCAGCAGTACCCGACTAGCGCCGAACACCGGGGAGCTGTTTTTT.

This clonotype was detected ten times or more. The chain is built from TRBV18 and TRBJ1-1; D is unresolved. The germline gives CDR1 KGHSH, CDR2 LQKENI. Deletions cut 5 bases from V and 3 bases from J, with 10 bases between. There are 13 residues in the CDR3. The CDR3 DNA reads as TGTGCCAGCTCAGTATCTAGGGACACTGAAGCTTTCTTT. Translation gives CASSVSRDTEAFF.